This TCR beta chain comes out of a study of CD4 and CD8 cells across lung adenocarcinoma regions. Localized lung adenocarcinoma, a non-small cell lung cancer, affected the donors. TCRdb reprocessed the PCR reads with MiXCR, giving one entry per CDR3 protein. The sample shows tens of thousands of distinct CDR3 sequences, roughly half of them seen only once. The germline gives CDR1 SGDLS, CDR2 YYNGEE. The V end lost 4 bases, the J end lost 6 bases, and 22 bases lay between the germline ends. The CDR3 totals 16 residues. This chain uses TRBV9 with TRBJ1-2; no clear D gene. The TCR originated in a male donor with lung adenocarcinoma. The CD4 and CD8 labels of this study may be unreliable. Sequencing was performed on CD4+ T cells from the center of a lung tumor. As DNA, the CDR3 is TGTGCCAGCAGCTCCCCACGGCTCCTAGATTTGGATGGCTACACCTTC. Protein product: CASSSPRLLDLDGYTF. Full variable domain (missing parts from reference TRBV9 and TRBJ1-2): DSGVTQTPKHLITATGQRVTLRCSPRSGDLSVYWYQQSLDQGLQFLIQYYNGEERAKGNILERFSAQQFPDLHSELNLSSLELGDSALYFCASSSPRLLDLDGYTFGSGTRLTVV.